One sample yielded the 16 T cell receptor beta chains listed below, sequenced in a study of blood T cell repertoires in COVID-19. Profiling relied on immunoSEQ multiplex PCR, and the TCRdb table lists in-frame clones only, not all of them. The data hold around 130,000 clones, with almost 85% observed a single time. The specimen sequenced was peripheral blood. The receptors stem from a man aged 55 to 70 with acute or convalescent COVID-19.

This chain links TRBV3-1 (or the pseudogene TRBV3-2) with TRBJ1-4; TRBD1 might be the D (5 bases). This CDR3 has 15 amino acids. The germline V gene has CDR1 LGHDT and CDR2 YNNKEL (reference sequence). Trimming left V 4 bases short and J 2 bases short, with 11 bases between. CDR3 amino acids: CASSRTGVTNEKLFF. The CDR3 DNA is TGTGCCAGCAGCCGAACAGGAGTGACTAATGAAAAACTGTTTTTT.

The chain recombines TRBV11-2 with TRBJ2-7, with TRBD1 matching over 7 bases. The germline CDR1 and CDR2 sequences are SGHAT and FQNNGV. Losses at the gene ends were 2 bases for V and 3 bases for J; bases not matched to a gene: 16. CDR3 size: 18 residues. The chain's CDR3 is CASSLTHLLRDSSYEQYF. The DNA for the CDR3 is TGTGCCAGCAGCTTAACTCATCTATTGAGGGACAGCAGCTACGAGCAGTACTTC.

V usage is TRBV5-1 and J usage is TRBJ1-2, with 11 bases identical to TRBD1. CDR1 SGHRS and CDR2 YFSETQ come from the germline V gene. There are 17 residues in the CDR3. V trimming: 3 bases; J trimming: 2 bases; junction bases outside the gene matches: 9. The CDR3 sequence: CASSSGQGAGANYGYTF. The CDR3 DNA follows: TGCGCCAGCAGCTCTGGACAGGGGGCAGGCGCGAACTATGGCTACACCTTC.

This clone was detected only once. CDR3 in DNA: TGCGCCAGCAGCTTGGGGGGGATACAGGGTACCTATGGCTACACCTTC. The encoded protein is CASSLGGIQGTYGYTF. V is TRBV5-1 and J is TRBJ1-2; tentatively, D is TRBD1 (6 bases). Germline CDR1 and CDR2: SGHRS and YFSETQ. The CDR3 sequence is 16 residues long. V lost 0 bases to trimming and J lost 4 bases, with 16 bases between them.

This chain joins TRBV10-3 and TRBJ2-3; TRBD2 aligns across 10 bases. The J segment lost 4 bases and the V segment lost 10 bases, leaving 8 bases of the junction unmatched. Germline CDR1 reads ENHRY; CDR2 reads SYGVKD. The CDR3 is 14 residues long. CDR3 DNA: TGTGCCACTACCGGGACTAGCGTTGCAGATACGCAGTATTTT. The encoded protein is CATTGTSVADTQYF.

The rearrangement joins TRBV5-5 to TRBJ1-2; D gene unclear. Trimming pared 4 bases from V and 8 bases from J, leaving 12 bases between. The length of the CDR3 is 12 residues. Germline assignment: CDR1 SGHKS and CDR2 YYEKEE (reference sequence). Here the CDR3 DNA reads TGTGCCAGCAGCCAGGACTTGGAGGGCTACACCTTC. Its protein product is CASSQDLEGYTF.

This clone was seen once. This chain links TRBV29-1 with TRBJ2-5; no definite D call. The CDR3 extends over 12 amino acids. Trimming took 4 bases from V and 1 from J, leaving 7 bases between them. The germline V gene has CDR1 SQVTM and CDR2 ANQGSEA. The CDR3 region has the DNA TGCAGCGTTGCTAGTTTCCAAGAGACCCAGTACTTC. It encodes CSVASFQETQYF.

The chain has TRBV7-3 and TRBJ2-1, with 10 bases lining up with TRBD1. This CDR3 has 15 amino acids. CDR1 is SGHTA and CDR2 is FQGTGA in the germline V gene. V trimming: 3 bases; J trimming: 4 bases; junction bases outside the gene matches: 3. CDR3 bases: TGTGCCAGCAGCTTCATGGGACAGGGGTACAATGAGCAGTTCTTC. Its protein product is CASSFMGQGYNEQFF.

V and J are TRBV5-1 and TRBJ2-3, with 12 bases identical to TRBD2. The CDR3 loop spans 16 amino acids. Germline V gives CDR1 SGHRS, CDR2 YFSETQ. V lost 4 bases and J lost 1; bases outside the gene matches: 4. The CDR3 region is CASSPRTSGGTDTQYF. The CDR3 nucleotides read TGCGCCAGCAGCCCAAGGACTAGCGGGGGCACAGATACGCAGTATTTT.

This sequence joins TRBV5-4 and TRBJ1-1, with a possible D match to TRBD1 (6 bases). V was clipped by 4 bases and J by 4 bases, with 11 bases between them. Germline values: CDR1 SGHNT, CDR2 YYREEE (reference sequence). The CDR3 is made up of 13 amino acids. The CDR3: CASSTYRVTEAFF. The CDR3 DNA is TGTGCCAGCAGCACCTACAGGGTCACTGAAGCTTTCTTT.

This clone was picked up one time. The CDR3 reads CASSLRGGLAGHTGELFF. The DNA for the CDR3 is TGTGCCAGCAGCTTAAGAGGGGGGCTAGCGGGACACACCGGGGAGCTGTTTTTT. The rearrangement links TRBV7-3 to TRBJ2-2; 9 bases are shared with TRBD2. J lost 3 bases, V lost 1 base, and 9 bases had no gene match. CDR1 SGHTA and CDR2 FQGTGA come from the germline V gene. There are 18 residues in the CDR3.

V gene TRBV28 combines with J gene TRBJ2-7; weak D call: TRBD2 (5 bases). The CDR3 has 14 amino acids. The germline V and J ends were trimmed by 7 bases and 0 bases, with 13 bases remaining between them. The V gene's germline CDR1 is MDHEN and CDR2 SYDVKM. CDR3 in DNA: TGTGCCAGCAATCCCGTAGGGAGCTCCTACGAGCAGTACTTC. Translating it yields CASNPVGSSYEQYF.

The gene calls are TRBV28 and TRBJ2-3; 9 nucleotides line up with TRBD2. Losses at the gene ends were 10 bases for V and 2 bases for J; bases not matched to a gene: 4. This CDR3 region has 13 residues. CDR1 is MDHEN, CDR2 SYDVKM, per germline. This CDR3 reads CAIEREDTDTQYF. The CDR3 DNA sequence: TGTGCCATCGAGCGGGAGGACACAGATACGCAGTATTTT.

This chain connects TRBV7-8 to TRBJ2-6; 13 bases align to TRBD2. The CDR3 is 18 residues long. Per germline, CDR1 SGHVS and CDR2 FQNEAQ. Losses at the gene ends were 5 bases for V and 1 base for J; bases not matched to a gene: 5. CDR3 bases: TGTGCCAGCAGCCTACTAGCGGGAGGGCCATCTGGGGCCAACGTCCTGACTTTC. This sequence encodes CASSLLAGGPSGANVLTF.

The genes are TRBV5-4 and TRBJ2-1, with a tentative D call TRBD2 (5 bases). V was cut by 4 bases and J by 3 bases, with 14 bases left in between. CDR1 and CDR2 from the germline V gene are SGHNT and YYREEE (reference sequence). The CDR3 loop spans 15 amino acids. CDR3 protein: CASSPPGEVYNEQFF. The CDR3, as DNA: TGTGCCAGCAGCCCCCCCGGGGAAGTCTACAATGAGCAGTTCTTC.

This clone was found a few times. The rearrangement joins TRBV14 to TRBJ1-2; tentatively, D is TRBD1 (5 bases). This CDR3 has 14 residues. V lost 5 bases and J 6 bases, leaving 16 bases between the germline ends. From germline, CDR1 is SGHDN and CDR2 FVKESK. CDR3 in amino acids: CASSSHQGSNGYTF. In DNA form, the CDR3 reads TGTGCCAGCAGCTCGCATCAGGGTTCTAATGGCTACACCTTC.